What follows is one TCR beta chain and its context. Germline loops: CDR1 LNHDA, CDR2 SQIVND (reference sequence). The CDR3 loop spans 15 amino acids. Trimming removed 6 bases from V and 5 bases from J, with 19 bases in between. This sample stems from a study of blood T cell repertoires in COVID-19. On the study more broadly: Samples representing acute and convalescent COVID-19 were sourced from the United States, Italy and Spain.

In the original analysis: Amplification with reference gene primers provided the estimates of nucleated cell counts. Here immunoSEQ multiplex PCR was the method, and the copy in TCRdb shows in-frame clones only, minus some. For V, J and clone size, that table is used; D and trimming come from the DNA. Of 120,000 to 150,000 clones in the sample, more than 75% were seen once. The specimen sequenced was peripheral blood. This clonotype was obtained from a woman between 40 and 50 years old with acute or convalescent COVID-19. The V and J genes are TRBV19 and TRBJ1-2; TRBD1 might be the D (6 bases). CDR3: CASSLSGTLAYGYTF. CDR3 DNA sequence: TGTGCCAGTAGCCTAAGCGGGACACTTGCGTATGGCTACACCTTC.